The present TCR beta chain was sequenced within a study of beta chain features in type 1 diabetes (dated by TCRdb to 2016 to 2018). Context from the whole study: No differences in mean age, gender distribution, total cell number or subset yield were found between patients and healthy donors. A total of about 100,000,000 sorted cells were examined across all samples, and RNA yield correlated strongly with the number of cells per subset. In the study, recently diagnosed type 1 diabetes patients and matched healthy donors were compared on the TCRB repertoires of their sorted circulating CD4+ T cell subsets. Whereas all 30 or so donors provided naive and central memory subsets, regulatory and stem cell-like memory subsets were isolated from just 8 patients and about eight healthy donors.

What the work shows at the level of the full study, not this receptor alone: Shorter templates might be favored by PCR, yet because patient and control samples were amplified and corrected together, any such skew would affect both groups equally. At VDJ recombination sites, type 1 diabetes patients had fewer insertions and more deleted nucleotides, which implies abnormalities in thymic rearrangement. HLA sub-analyses involved small numbers of individuals, so any influence of HLA type on TCRB rearrangement remained unresolved. In all four CD4+ subsets, TCRB CDR3 length was moderately but significantly shorter in type 1 diabetes patients. Naive, central memory and regulatory TCRB repertoires appeared to be more alike among patients than among healthy donors. Because cDNA rather than genomic DNA was sequenced, highly expressing activated cells could have been over-represented, although no difference in activation and CD3 levels was found between groups.

The High Capacity cDNA Reverse Transcription Kit was used to reverse transcribe all of the isolated RNA, meaning that expressed TCRB transcripts were what got sequenced. Deep immunoSEQ sequencing was applied to naive, central memory and regulatory T cell samples, giving an average of about 3.57 million total reads per sample. Sorted cells were lysed in RLT buffer and RNA was extracted with DNase-treated RNeasy Micro or Mini kits, depending on cell number. Each cell subset was processed separately to prevent cross-contamination, with patient and healthy donor samples processed together. The immunoSEQ multiplex PCR was used to amplify TCRB sequences from cDNA, yielding 87-bp fragments that span the CDR3 region. Sequencing of the amplicons was performed on the Illumina HiSeq platform. Regarding the original processing steps: PCR bias was corrected computationally using synthetic template baselines, and reads within Hamming distance 2 were collapsed, with unmergeable singletons discarded. Reads were aligned to IMGT to assign V, D and J genes, CDR3 length, and insertions or deletions at six rearrangement sites. Clonotype counts were normalized to sorted cell number within each subset before computing true diversity and Gini coefficients with the tcR R package. The overlap coefficient, calculated on TCRB nucleotide sequences, was used to measure repertoire sharing. TCRdb retrieved this table from immuneACCESS and kept in-frame rearrangements only. Not all clones are present; in checked studies, unresolved V genes account for under half, and no reason is known for the remainder. The V and J calls and clone size are taken from that table; D and trimming were inferred from the DNA. The sample table holds hundreds of thousands of clones, of which around 9.7% were seen once. Clones ranked in the top ten supply roughly 1% of the sample.

Each donor gave one peripheral blood draw, approximately 110 mL on average, collected into heparinised tubes. A BD FACSAria II was used to sort naive, central memory, regulatory and stem cell-like memory CD4+ T cells with a panel that included CD45RO, CCR7, CD25, CD127, CD95 and CD27. A purity above 98% was achieved for all sorted populations. PBMCs were isolated right away by Lymphoprep density gradient centrifugation and were stained directly, without culture. Samples were stained and sorted in pairs, with one healthy donor and one patient per experiment, so that batch effects were minimized. For CDR1 and CDR2, the germline V gene lists MDHEN and SYDVKM. The CDR3 has 12 amino acids, counting the end cysteine and phenylalanine. Of the read, only the CDR3 DNA is kept; its 36 bases are in frame from base 1. Relative to germline, V is 3 bases shorter and J is 1 base shorter, with 1 base between their ends.

This clone was recorded a few times. There is no known antigen for this receptor. Qualities for individual bases were not recorded, and no much larger clone is one base off. The sequence was obtained from a man under 40 with type 1 diabetes. The rearrangement joined TRBV28 to TRBJ2-1, with no confidently assigned D gene. The sample was central memory CD4+ T cells from blood. The CDR3 here reads CASSLSYNEQFF. The nucleotides read TGTGCCAGCAGTTTGTCCTACAATGAGCAGTTCTTC.